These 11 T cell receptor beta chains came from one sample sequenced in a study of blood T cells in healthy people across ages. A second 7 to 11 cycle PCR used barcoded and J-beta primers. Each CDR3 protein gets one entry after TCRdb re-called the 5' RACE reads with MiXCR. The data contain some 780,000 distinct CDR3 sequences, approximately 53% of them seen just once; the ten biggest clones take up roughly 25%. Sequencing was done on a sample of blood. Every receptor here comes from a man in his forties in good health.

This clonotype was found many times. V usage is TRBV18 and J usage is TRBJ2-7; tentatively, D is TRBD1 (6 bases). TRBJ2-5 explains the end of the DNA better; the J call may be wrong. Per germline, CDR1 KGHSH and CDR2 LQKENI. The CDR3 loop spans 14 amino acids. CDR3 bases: TGTGCCAGCTCACCACGCCAGGGGCGGGAGACCCAGTACTTC. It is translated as CASSPRQGRETQYF.

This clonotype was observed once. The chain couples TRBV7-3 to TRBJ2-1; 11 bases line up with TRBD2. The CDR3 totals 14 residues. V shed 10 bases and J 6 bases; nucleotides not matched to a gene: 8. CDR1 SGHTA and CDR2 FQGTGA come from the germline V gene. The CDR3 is CATSTSGSLNEQFF. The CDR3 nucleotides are TGTGCCACCTCAACTAGCGGGAGTCTCAATGAGCAGTTCTTC.

CDR3 sequence (DNA): TGCAGTGCTACGGTAGCGGGGGTAACAGATACGCAGTATTTT. It codes for CSATVAGVTDTQYF. The chain is built from TRBV20-1 and TRBJ2-3; 9 bases are shared with TRBD2. This CDR3 is built from 14 residues. The trim removed 4 bases at V and 3 bases at J, leaving 5 bases unmatched. The germline V gene encodes CDR1 DFQATT and CDR2 SNEGSKA (reference sequence).

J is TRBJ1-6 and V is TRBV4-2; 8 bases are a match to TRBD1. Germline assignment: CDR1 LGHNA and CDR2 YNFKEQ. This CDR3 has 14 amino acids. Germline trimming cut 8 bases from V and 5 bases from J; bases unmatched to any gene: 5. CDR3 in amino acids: CASCLGQDNSPLHF. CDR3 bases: TGTGCCAGCTGCCTGGGACAGGATAATTCACCCCTCCACTTT.

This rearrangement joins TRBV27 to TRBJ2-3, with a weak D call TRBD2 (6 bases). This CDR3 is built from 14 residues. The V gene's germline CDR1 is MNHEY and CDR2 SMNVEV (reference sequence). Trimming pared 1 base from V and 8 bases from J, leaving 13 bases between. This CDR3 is CASSLFTSPATQYF. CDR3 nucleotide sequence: TGTGCCAGCAGTTTATTTACTAGCCCAGCTACGCAGTATTTT.

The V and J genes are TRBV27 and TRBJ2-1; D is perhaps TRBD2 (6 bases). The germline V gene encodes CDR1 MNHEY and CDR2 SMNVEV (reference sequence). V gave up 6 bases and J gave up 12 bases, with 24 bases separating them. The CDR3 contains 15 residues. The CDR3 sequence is CASSRNSGGKFAQFF. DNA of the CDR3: TGTGCCAGCAGCCGTAACAGCGGAGGGAAATTTGCGCAGTTCTTC.

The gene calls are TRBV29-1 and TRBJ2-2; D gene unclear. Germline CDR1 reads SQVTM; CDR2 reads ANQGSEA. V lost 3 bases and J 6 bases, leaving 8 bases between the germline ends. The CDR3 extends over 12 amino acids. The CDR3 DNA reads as TGCAGCGTTGAGCCGGCGGCCGGGGAGCTGTTTTTT. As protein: CSVEPAAGELFF.

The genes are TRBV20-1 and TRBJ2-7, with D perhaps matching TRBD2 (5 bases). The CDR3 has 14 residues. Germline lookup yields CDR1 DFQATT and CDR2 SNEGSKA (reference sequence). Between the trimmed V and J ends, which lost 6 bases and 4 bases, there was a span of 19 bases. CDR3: CSAPRRGMGYEQYF. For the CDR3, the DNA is TGCAGTGCCCCCCGACGAGGGATGGGTTACGAGCAGTACTTC.

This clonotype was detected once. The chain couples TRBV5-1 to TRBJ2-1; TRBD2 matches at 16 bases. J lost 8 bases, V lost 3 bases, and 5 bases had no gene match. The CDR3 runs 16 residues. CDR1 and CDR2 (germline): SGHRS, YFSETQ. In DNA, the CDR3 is TGCGCCAGCAGCTCCGGGACTAGCGGGGGGGCAGATGAGCAGTTCTTC. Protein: CASSSGTSGGADEQFF.

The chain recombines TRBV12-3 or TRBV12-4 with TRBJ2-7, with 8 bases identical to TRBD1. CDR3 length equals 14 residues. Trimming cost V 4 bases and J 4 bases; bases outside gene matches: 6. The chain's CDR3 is CASSSWTGQYEQYF. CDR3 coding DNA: TGTGCCAGCAGTTCCTGGACAGGGCAATACGAGCAGTACTTC.

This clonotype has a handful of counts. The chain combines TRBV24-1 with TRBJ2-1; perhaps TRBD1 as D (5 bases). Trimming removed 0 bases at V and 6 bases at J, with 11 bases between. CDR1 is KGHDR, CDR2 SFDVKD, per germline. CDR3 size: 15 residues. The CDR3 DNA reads TGTGCCACCAGTGATTTGTCCCCAGGGCTCAATGAGCAGTTCTTC. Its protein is CATSDLSPGLNEQFF.